This T cell receptor (beta chain) was captured by sequencing in a study of regulatory T cells in long-lasting Graves disease. Building of the TCR beta libraries involved iRepertoire HTBI primers and Arm-PCR of CDR3 regions. Original analysis: Identified across the samples were approximately 60 TRBV segments and 13 to 15 TRBJ segments. In TCRdb, the multiplex PCR reads were re-called with MiXCR into one record per CDR3 protein. None of the V and J calls come from the authors' own analysis; TCRdb made them. The sample has roughly 700,000 distinct CDR3 sequences; 25% to 35% are singletons. This sample's time point: persistent/refractory GD, antithyroid drugs over 5 years with positive TRAb. PBMC-derived RNA was used for the TCR library. Graves' disease diagnosis relied on American Thyroid Association guidelines. This CDR3 has 19 amino acids. CDR1 and CDR2 from the germline V gene are SGHTA and FQGNSA. V was pared by 7 bases and J by 0 bases, with 24 bases between.

V gene TRBV7-2 combines with J gene TRBJ2-2, with a tentative D call TRBD1 (5 bases). The sequences come from peripheral blood mononuclear cells (PBMCs), collected when the disease was refractory, from a patient treated with antithyroid drugs. This TCR was sampled from a female donor with Graves disease. The CDR3, as DNA: TGTGCCAGCACCCTGTTAGGGGTAGGGCTTATTTCGAACACCGGGGAGCTGTTTTTT. Its translation: CASTLLGVGLISNTGELFF.